Listed below are T cell receptor beta chains from one sample, sequenced in a study of shared clonotypes between healthy human individuals. Libraries were prepared by immunoSEQ multiplex PCR; TCRdb keeps only in-frame clonotypes and omits some of them. Of approximately 1,500,000 clones in the sample, 95% to 97% are singletons; the top ten hold approximately 1.1%. Source material: naive CD4+ T cells sorted from blood. Every receptor here comes from a man aged 25 to 40 in good health. Both conserved end residues are part of each CDR3. Fields, in order: clone size, D gene, V gene, J gene, CDR3 protein, CDR3 DNA. D genes are given only for firm matches. Size is stated for part of the rows, as once, few or many counts, or as a class when the clone is expanded.

.	TRBD2	TRBV7-2	TRBJ2-1	CASSLMGLAGGQFF	TGTGCCAGCAGCCTTATGGGACTAGCGGGGGGGCAGTTCTTC
.	.	TRBV6-6	TRBJ2-1	CASRPQGNEQFF	TGTGCCAGCAGACCACAGGGTAATGAGCAGTTCTTC
.	TRBD2	TRBV27	TRBJ2-1	CASSSLAGGRVWQFF	TGTGCCAGCAGTTCACTAGCGGGAGGGCGGGTTTGGCAGTTCTTC
once	.	TRBV4-1	TRBJ2-7	CASSRGGTSYEQYF	TGCGCCAGCAGCCGAGGGGGGACCTCCTACGAGCAGTACTTC
.	.	TRBV7-8	TRBJ2-2	CASSAQGLTNTGELFF	TGTGCCAGCAGCGCCCAGGGACTGACAAACACCGGGGAGCTGTTTTTT
.	TRBD1	TRBV7-6	TRBJ2-5	CASSLWAGGNLGGETQYF	TGTGCCAGCAGCTTATGGGCAGGGGGCAATTTGGGCGGGGAGACCCAGTACTTC
.	TRBD1	TRBV4-1	TRBJ2-1	CASSQTGDRGPYNEQFF	TGCGCCAGCAGCCAGACAGGGGACAGGGGGCCTTACAATGAGCAGTTCTTC
.	TRBD2	TRBV2	TRBJ2-1	CASSEQREPYNEQFF	TGTGCCAGCAGTGAGCAGCGGGAGCCCTACAATGAGCAGTTCTTC
.	TRBD1	TRBV7-2	TRBJ2-5	CASSFIGQGGETQYF	TGTGCCAGCAGCTTTATAGGACAGGGGGGGGAGACCCAGTACTTC
.	.	TRBV4-3	TRBJ2-1	CASSQFWDYNEQFF	TGCGCCAGCAGCCAATTCTGGGACTACAATGAGCAGTTCTTC
.	.	TRBV28	TRBJ1-1	CASSLRSAQEAFF	TGTGCCAGCAGTTTGCGGTCAGCCCAAGAAGCTTTCTTT
.	.	TRBV11-3	TRBJ2-1	CASSLADSPIQFF	TGTGCCAGCAGCTTAGCGGACTCTCCTATTCAGTTCTTC
.	.	TRBV18	TRBJ1-3	CASSPRTAAGGNTIYF	TGTGCCAGCTCACCACGGACGGCCGCTGGTGGAAACACCATATATTTT
.	.	TRBV19	TRBJ2-5	CASSIDRETQYF	TGTGCCAGTAGTATAGATCGGGAGACCCAGTACTTC
.	.	TRBV5-8	TRBJ1-5	CASRYTPFPGANLWQPQHF	TGTGCCAGCAGATATACCCCGTTTCCGGGGGCTAATTTGTGGCAGCCCCAGCATTTT
.	.	TRBV12-2	TRBJ2-7	CASRSPPAYEQYF	TGTGCAAGTCGCTCCCCCCCAGCTTACGAGCAGTACTTC